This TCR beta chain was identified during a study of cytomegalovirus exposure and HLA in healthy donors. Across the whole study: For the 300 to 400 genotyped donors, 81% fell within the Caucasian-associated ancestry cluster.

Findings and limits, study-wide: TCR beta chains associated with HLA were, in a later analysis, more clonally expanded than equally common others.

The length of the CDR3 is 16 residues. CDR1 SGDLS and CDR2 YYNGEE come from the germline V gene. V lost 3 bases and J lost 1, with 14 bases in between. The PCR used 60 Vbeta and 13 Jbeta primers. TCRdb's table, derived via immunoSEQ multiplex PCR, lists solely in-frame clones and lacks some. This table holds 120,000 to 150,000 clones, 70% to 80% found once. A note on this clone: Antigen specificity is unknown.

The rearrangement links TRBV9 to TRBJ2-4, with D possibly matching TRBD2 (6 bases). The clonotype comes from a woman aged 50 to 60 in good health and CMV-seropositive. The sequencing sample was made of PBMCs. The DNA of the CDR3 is TGTGCCAGCAGCGGGGACTCCAAGGGGGCCAAAAACATTCAGTACTTC. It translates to CASSGDSKGAKNIQYF.